This entry is about one TCR beta chain. It lacks a known antigen. Nothing much larger sits one base from this clone, and base qualities are not available. The CDR3 regions of human TCRbeta chains were analyzed by immunosequencing. The authors' pipeline ran thus. TCRs in the repertoires were matched against a reference library of SARS-CoV-2-specific TCRs that had been generated with the MIRA antigen-specificity platform. Breadth was defined as the fraction of unique TCRs that were SARS-CoV-2-associated. Depth was defined as the fraction of total T cells that were SARS-CoV-2-associated. Using the MIRA data, each spike-specific TCR was assigned both to the spike region to which the TCR was reactive and to a CD4 or CD8 class. Log10-transformed breadth and depth values were compared by one-way ANOVA with Sidak's multiple comparisons tests. Imported from immuneACCESS, the table was reduced by TCRdb to in-frame sequences with V and J called. These copies leave out some clones; in studies compared against another copy, an unresolved V gene accounts for under half, and the cause of the remainder is not known. That table gives V, J and clone size, and the DNA gave D and trimming. In this sample the table shows more than 95,000 clones, 89% of which occur a single time. Jointly, the top ten make up more than 4% of the sample.

The data belong to a study of T cell responses to AZD1222 COVID-19 vaccine (dated by TCRdb to about 2021). About the investigation overall: Because spike-specific TCR depth and breadth did not differ between the two schedules, AZD1222 recipients who got a second dose at roughly 4 weeks were pooled with those who got a second dose at roughly 12 weeks. A total of 233 trial participants underwent TCR sequencing, of whom 200 to 220 had received two doses of AZD1222 and some 25 had received two doses of the MenACWY control vaccine. Trial participants were enrolled by age into subgroups of 18-55, 56-69 and 70-plus years, and 148, 28 and 57 TCR-sequenced participants, respectively, were included in these subgroups.

The paper's findings and limits, for the study overall: A significant rise in spike-specific TCR breadth and depth was observed after two AZD1222 doses relative to day 0 and relative to MenACWY recipients. In the small 56-69-year group, the increase in depth fell short of significance, most likely because of low power. Reportedly, almost half of the unique spike-specific TCRs recognized epitopes lying outside the regions that are mutated in the B.1.351 and B.1.1.7 variants. The vaccine-associated CD4 TCRs covered the entire spike protein, and the dominant responses fell in regions 160-218 and 743-854. Conclusions about previously exposed vaccinees were limited because only six or seven AZD1222 recipients were SARS-CoV-2 seropositive at baseline. Participants were mostly white British and included more females than males, and it was suggested by the authors that clonal diversity may have been underestimated. Because no day 14 peak-response samples were available, the repertoires could be characterized only after the peak T cell response.

The CDR3 runs 13 amino acids, cysteine and phenylalanine included. Just CDR3 DNA is preserved here, 39 bases in frame from base 1. Reading the germline V gene gives CDR1 MNHEY and CDR2 SVGAGI. The V and J ends are trimmed by 7 bases and 6 bases, leaving 15 bases between them. This specimen's time point label, per the study, means: baseline before first vaccination. Vaccinee samples were obtained from the UK trials COV001 and COV002, which included a single-blind randomized controlled phase 2/3 trial of AZD1222 (ChAdOx1 nCoV-19) in healthy adults. For TCRbeta chain sequencing, PBMC samples from trial participants were taken at day 0 and at day 28 after the second dose.

The source is an adult in good health. This receptor chain uses TRBV6-5 and TRBJ1-2, and TRBD1 may be the D gene, going by 5 matching bases. Source: peripheral blood, taken on day 0 of AZD1222 vaccination. The DNA sequence is TGTGCCAGCATGAGGTTCGGACATGATGGCTACACCTTC. Its translation is CASMRFGHDGYTF.